The entry below describes one TCR beta chain. Its antigen is still unknown. No much larger clone exists at a distance of one base, and base qualities are not known. Cut back by 4 bases and 1 base, the V and J ends lie 17 bases apart. CDR1 SGHRS and CDR2 YFSETQ are derived from the germline V gene. From cysteine to phenylalanine, the CDR3 is 16 amino acids long. Of all the DNA, just the CDR3 is kept, 48 bases in frame from base 1. These data come from a study of PD-1 and CTLA-4 blockade in melanoma (dated by TCRdb to the early 2020s). About the study as a whole: In patients with melanoma, the study measured the effects of PD-1 blockade versus CTLA-4 blockade on the melanoma-reactive CD8 T cell response.

Libraries were prepared through the immunoSEQ multiplex PCR assay. Entries here come from immuneACCESS through TCRdb and include only in-frame sequences with V and J called. Some clones fail to appear in such tables; in the studies checked, an unresolved V gene covers under half of the shortfall, and the cause of the remainder is unknown. The table for this sample lists 20,000 to 25,000 clones; roughly 88% of them were counted only once. Approximately 8% of the sample goes to the ten largest clones. In this chain, TRBV5-1 is recombined with TRBJ1-1; the D gene assignment is ambiguous. Sequenced material: CD8+ T cells from peripheral blood, taken before anti-PD-1 treatment. This receptor was identified in a human donor with melanoma. The DNA sequence is as follows: TGCGCCAGCAGCCAAGGCCTAGGTGCCACGAACACTGAAGCTTTCTTT. Protein translation: CASSQGLGATNTEAFF. With all but the CDR3 taken from the reference TRBV5-1 and TRBJ1-1 genes, the full variable domain is: KAGVTQTPRYLIKTRGQQVTLSCSPISGHRSVSWYQQTPGQGLQFLFEYFSETQRNKGNFPGRFSGRQFSNSRSEMNVSTLELGDSALYLCASSQGLGATNTEAFFGQGTRLTVV.